The clone carrying this TCR beta chain has just a few counts. The antigen is unknown. The data stem from a study of beta chain features in type 1 diabetes. Overall study findings and caveats: Within each of all four CD4+ subsets, Type 1 diabetes patients had TCRB CDR3s that were moderately but significantly shorter.

The sequenced template was cDNA made from the entire isolated RNA. TCRdb's copy holds only in-frame clones and misses some; the assay was immunoSEQ multiplex PCR. The data contain a few hundred thousand clones, 14% of them singletons. The CDR3 length is 14 residues. The germline gives CDR1 ENHRY, CDR2 SYGVKD. V dropped 7 bases and J dropped 4 bases, with 17 bases sitting between them. There was one heparinised blood draw per donor, averaging roughly 100 mL. Researchers reported sorting CD4+ naive, central memory, regulatory and stem cell-like memory cells via CD45RO/CCR7/CD25/CD127/CD95/CD27. What was sequenced was naive CD4+ T cells from blood. The chain is built from TRBV10-3 and TRBJ2-7, with D perhaps matching TRBD1 (7 bases). This clonotype was obtained from a man aged 25 to 40 with type 1 diabetes. The CDR3 region is CAITQNQGGYEQYF. The CDR3 coding sequence is TGTGCCATCACCCAGAACCAGGGGGGTTACGAGCAGTACTTC.